These 32 T cell receptor beta chains originate from one sample sequenced in a study of T-cell reconstitution after alpha-beta-depleted transplantation in children. Preparation of the TCRbeta library used unique molecular identifiers. TCRdb re-derived calls from the PCR reads in MiXCR, one entry per CDR3 protein. Seen here are 700,000 to 950,000 distinct CDR3 sequences, approximately 15% observed once, and the top ten hold around 5.3%. Sequencing was performed on PBMCs, mostly from graft donor cells, taken 360 days after TCRalphabeta/CD19-depleted stem cell transplant. The receptors come from a male patient between 10 and 17 years old who had a stem cell transplant for acute lymphoblastic leukemia, so the T cells may come from the graft donor.

This clonotype was recorded a few times. This rearrangement joins TRBV6-1 to TRBJ2-1; 12 bases line up with TRBD1. J lost 6 bases, V lost 6 bases, and 9 bases had no gene match. This CDR3 has 16 amino acids. CDR1 MNHNS and CDR2 SASEGT come from the germline V gene. This CDR3 reads CASSQVGTGGINEQFF. CDR3 DNA sequence: TGTGCCAGCAGCCAAGTCGGGACAGGGGGCATCAATGAGCAGTTCTTC.

This clonotype was observed a few times. The rearrangement joins TRBV5-1 to TRBJ1-4; unclear D gene. The germline V gene has CDR1 SGHRS and CDR2 YFSETQ. There are 16 residues in the CDR3. V was trimmed by 1 base and J by 0 bases, leaving 10 bases between them. The CDR3 DNA sequence: TGCGCCAGCAGCTTGTCGCAGGCAGCAACTAATGAAAAACTGTTTTTT. This codes for CASSLSQAATNEKLFF. The full variable domain, rest sourced from reference TRBV5-1 and TRBJ1-4, is KAGVTQTPRYLIKTRGQQVTLSCSPISGHRSVSWYQQTPGQGLQFLFEYFSETQRNKGNFPGRFSGRQFSNSRSEMNVSTLELGDSALYLCASSLSQAATNEKLFFGSGTQLSVL.

There are a few counts of this clonotype. The V gene is TRBV12-3 or TRBV12-4, the J gene TRBJ2-1, with TRBD2 identical over 10 bases. V trimming: 5 bases; J trimming: 5 bases; junction bases outside the gene matches: 6. This CDR3 comprises 15 residues. CDR3 sequence reads: CASSQGLADHNEQFF. In nucleotides, the CDR3 is TGTGCCAGCAGTCAAGGACTAGCGGACCACAATGAGCAGTTCTTC.

This clonotype has more than one count but fewer than ten. This sequence joins TRBV2 and TRBJ2-7; D perhaps matches TRBD1 (5 bases). The V and J ends lost 3 bases and 2 bases respectively, with 11 bases between them. Germline assignment: CDR1 SNHLY and CDR2 FYNNEI. This CDR3 contains 14 residues. The DNA for the CDR3 is TGTGCCAGCAGTGACGGCCCAGGGCCCTACGAGCAGTACTTC. Its protein product is CASSDGPGPYEQYF.

The chain uses TRBV20-1 and TRBJ2-4; 7 bases map to TRBD1. The CDR3 contains 17 residues. The V gene end was trimmed by 1 base and the J gene end by 2 bases; junction bases not matched to a gene: 11. Germline values: CDR1 DFQATT, CDR2 SNEGSKA (reference sequence). CDR3: CSARGQGTPVTKNIQYF. The CDR3 nucleotides read TGCAGTGCTAGAGGACAGGGAACACCAGTAACCAAAAACATTCAGTACTTC.

The chain carries TRBV7-6 and TRBJ2-5; no definite D call. Germline V gives CDR1 SGHVS, CDR2 FNYEAQ. The CDR3 consists of 13 residues. Trimming pared 5 bases from V and 2 bases from J, leaving 9 bases between. CDR3 sequence: CASSGSRQETQYF. In DNA, the CDR3 is TGTGCCAGCAGCGGTAGCAGGCAAGAGACCCAGTACTTC.

This clonotype was seen more than once but under ten times. This chain connects TRBV20-1 to TRBJ2-1; 11 bases map to TRBD2. CDR3 length: 16 residues. CDR1 and CDR2 from the germline V gene are DFQATT and SNEGSKA (reference sequence). The V and J ends lost 0 bases and 8 bases, in that order; junction bases with no gene match: 9. CDR3 in amino acids: CSARDRPSGRSYEQFF. CDR3 DNA: TGCAGTGCTAGAGATCGGCCTAGCGGGAGGTCGTATGAGCAGTTCTTC.

This clonotype was seen only a few times. The chain joins TRBV3-1 to TRBJ2-7; no reliable D call. Germline CDR1 and CDR2: LGHDT and YNNKEL (reference sequence). Trimming shortened V by 1 base and J by 7 bases, and 11 bases separated the two germline ends. CDR3 length: 13 amino acids. The CDR3 DNA reads as TGTGCCAGCAGCCAAGTACGAGCCGTGGAGCAGTACTTC. It is translated as CASSQVRAVEQYF.

The chain recombines TRBV21-1 with TRBJ2-2; the listed D gene, TRBD1, was not tested against the DNA. TRBV21-1 is listed as a pseudogene. This CDR3 contains 20 residues. The CDR3: CASSKGAGAIIPTNTGELFF. In DNA form, the CDR3 reads TGTGCCAGCAGCAAAGGGGCGGGGGCAATAATACCTACGAACACCGGGGAGCTGTTTTTT.

The rearrangement uses TRBV7-9 and TRBJ1-5, with a weak D call TRBD1 (5 bases). The CDR3 is 15 residues long. The V and J ends lost 1 base and 3 bases respectively, with 10 bases between them. Germline CDR1 SEHNR, CDR2 FQNEAQ (reference sequence). The CDR3 spells CASSLEWDPNQPQHF. CDR3 sequence (DNA): TGTGCCAGCAGCTTAGAATGGGACCCCAATCAGCCCCAGCATTTT.

This clonotype was observed once. This chain links TRBV2 with TRBJ2-7, with D unresolved. Deletions cut 4 bases from V and 2 bases from J, with 15 bases between. The CDR3 is made up of 15 amino acids. In germline, CDR1 is SNHLY, CDR2 FYNNEI. CDR3 sequence: CASSAPAGLPYEQYF. In nucleotides, the CDR3 is TGTGCCAGCAGTGCCCCCGCAGGCCTGCCCTACGAGCAGTACTTC.

This clonotype showed up many times. The rearrangement uses TRBV6-5 and TRBJ2-1, with D perhaps being TRBD1 or TRBD2 (5 bases each). V was clipped by 7 bases and J by 0 bases, with 19 bases between them. Per germline, CDR1 MNHEY and CDR2 SVGAGI. The CDR3 is made up of 17 amino acids. The CDR3 nucleotides are TGTGCCAGCATAGGCCATGGGGGAAGAGCCTCCTACAATGAGCAGTTCTTC. Amino acid sequence: CASIGHGGRASYNEQFF.

This clonotype came up many times. This chain connects TRBV29-1 to TRBJ2-2; D is undetermined. From germline, CDR1 is SQVTM and CDR2 ANQGSEA. The CDR3 runs to 14 residues. Trimming pared 4 bases from V and 4 bases from J, leaving 13 bases between. The CDR3 spells CSVVAARSTGELFF. In DNA form, the CDR3 reads TGCAGCGTTGTCGCGGCCAGGAGCACCGGGGAGCTGTTTTTT.

In nucleotides, the CDR3 is TGTGCCAGCAGCTTGGAAATGGGGGAGGTCTCTGGGGCCAACGTCCTGACTTTC. It translates to CASSLEMGEVSGANVLTF. The gene calls are TRBV5-6 and TRBJ2-6, with D possibly matching TRBD2 (6 bases). Germline CDR1 is SGHDT and CDR2 is YYEEEE. CDR3 size: 18 residues. V lost 0 bases to trimming and J lost 0 bases, with 13 bases between them. The whole variable domain, remainder taken from reference TRBV5-6 and TRBJ2-6, is DAGVTQSPTHLIKTRGQQVTLRCSPKSGHDTVSWYQQALGQGPQFIFQYYEEEERQRGNFPDRFSGHQFPNYSSELNVNALLLGDSALYLCASSLEMGEVSGANVLTFGAGSRLTVL.

V gene TRBV5-5 combines with J gene TRBJ2-2, with D possibly matching TRBD2 (5 bases). Trimming took 0 bases from V and 3 from J, leaving 9 bases between them. This CDR3 contains 15 residues. CDR1 SGHKS and CDR2 YYEKEE come from the germline V gene (reference sequence). The CDR3 DNA sequence: TGTGCCAGCAGCTTGGCGGACTCTTACACCGGGGAGCTGTTTTTT. Residues: CASSLADSYTGELFF.

This clonotype was seen just once. V and J are TRBV6-1 and TRBJ1-2; TRBD1 aligns across 8 bases. Germline V CDR1 and CDR2: MNHNS, SASEGT. There are 13 residues in the CDR3. The V segment lost 8 bases and the J segment 4 bases; nucleotides outside the gene matches: 6. The CDR3 region has the DNA TGTGCCAGCCGGGAAGGACAGGGCTATGGCTACACCTTC. Translating it yields CASREGQGYGYTF.

Only a few counts were recorded for this clonotype. The chain combines TRBV11-1 with TRBJ1-1; unclear D gene. V dropped 4 bases and J dropped 10 bases, with 13 bases sitting between them. In germline, CDR1 is SGHAT, CDR2 FQDESV (reference sequence). The CDR3 totals 12 residues. CDR3 DNA: TGTGCCAGCAGCTCCGGATCCTGGGTAGCTTTCTTT. Its translation is CASSSGSWVAFF.

This chain links TRBV5-1 with TRBJ2-7, with D perhaps matching TRBD1 or TRBD2 (5 bases each). V was trimmed by 3 bases and J by 3 bases, leaving 10 bases between them. Germline V lookup: CDR1 SGHRS, CDR2 YFSETQ. The CDR3 consists of 13 residues. Written as DNA, the CDR3 is TGCGCCAGCAGCTCGGGACCCAACTACGAGCAGTACTTC. Translation gives CASSSGPNYEQYF.

The chain recombines TRBV4-2 with TRBJ1-2; 9 positions match TRBD1. V dropped 0 bases and J dropped 4; count of bases not matched to a gene: 6. The germline CDR1 and CDR2 sequences are LGHNA and YNFKEQ. This CDR3 comprises 16 residues. For the CDR3, the DNA is TGTGCCAGCAGCCAAGAGAAGGGACAGGGTGCCTATGGCTACACCTTC. It specifies CASSQEKGQGAYGYTF.

This clonotype was seen only a few times. The chain recombines TRBV21-1 with TRBJ2-7. TRBV21-1 is a pseudogene. This CDR3 has 14 residues. CDR3 in amino acids: CASSKTGEPYEQYF. The CDR3 nucleotides read TGTGCCAGCAGCAAAACGGGGGAGCCCTACGAGCAGTACTTC.

The CDR3 protein is CASSMVAGPVNEQFF. CDR3 sequence (DNA): TGTGCCAGTAGTATGGTAGCGGGTCCAGTCAATGAGCAGTTCTTC. V gene TRBV19 combines with J gene TRBJ2-1; 7 nucleotides agree with TRBD2. From germline, CDR1 is LNHDA and CDR2 SQIVND (reference sequence). The CDR3 covers 15 residues. The V gene end was trimmed by 3 bases and the J gene end by 6 bases; junction bases not matched to a gene: 8.

The rearrangement links TRBV29-1 to TRBJ1-3; 8 bases fit TRBD1. CDR1 SQVTM and CDR2 ANQGSEA come from the germline V gene. The CDR3 loop spans 14 amino acids. J gave up 3 bases and V 7 bases, and 8 bases lay outside the gene matches. CDR3: CSAEAGGLGNTIYF. The CDR3 bases are TGCAGCGCCGAAGCAGGGGGCCTTGGAAACACCATATATTTT.

The chain recombines TRBV12-3 or TRBV12-4 with TRBJ2-1; tentatively, D is TRBD2 (5 bases). The CDR3 totals 12 residues. Trimming left V 9 bases short and J 5 bases short, with 11 bases between. The CDR3 DNA sequence: TGTGCCAGTTCCCCCGGGAACAATGAGCAGTTCTTC. Amino acid sequence: CASSPGNNEQFF.

In this sample, this clonotype turned up a few times. The rearrangement links TRBV27 to TRBJ2-7; possible D gene TRBD1, 6 bases. Trimming stripped 3 bases from V and 2 bases from J, with 14 bases between. Per the germline V gene, CDR1 is MNHEY and CDR2 is SMNVEV (reference sequence). The CDR3 spans 15 residues. CDR3 amino acids: CASSFSQGYPYEQYF. CDR3 bases: TGTGCCAGCAGTTTCTCACAGGGTTATCCCTACGAGCAGTACTTC.

The table lists this clonotype with a few counts. V and J are TRBV4-1 and TRBJ2-1; D not resolved. V gave up 0 bases and J gave up 0 bases, with 9 bases separating them. The CDR3 spans 16 residues. Germline lookup yields CDR1 MGHRA and CDR2 YSYEKL. CDR3 residues: CASSQEGWVSYNEQFF. The CDR3 DNA reads TGCGCCAGCAGCCAAGAAGGCTGGGTCTCCTACAATGAGCAGTTCTTC.

The table lists this clonotype with many counts. This chain uses TRBV20-1 with TRBJ2-1; no firm D call. Germline V lookup: CDR1 DFQATT, CDR2 SNEGSKA (reference sequence). The CDR3 spans 12 residues. V gave up 4 bases and J gave up 6 bases, with 10 bases separating them. The CDR3 sequence is CSAKKWGNEQFF. The CDR3, as DNA: TGCAGTGCTAAGAAATGGGGCAATGAGCAGTTCTTC.

This chain links TRBV12-3 or TRBV12-4 with TRBJ2-3; 11 nucleotides align to TRBD2. The CDR3 is made up of 17 amino acids. V lost 3 bases and J lost 0; bases outside the gene matches: 5. The CDR3: CASSFARTSGSTDTQYF. Here the CDR3 DNA reads TGTGCCAGCAGTTTCGCCCGGACTAGCGGGAGCACAGATACGCAGTATTTT.

The table lists this clonotype with a few counts. The chain joins TRBV9 to TRBJ2-2; either TRBD1 or TRBD2 may supply D (5 bases each). Germline V gives CDR1 SGDLS, CDR2 YYNGEE. The CDR3 has 14 residues. V lost 4 bases and J 3 bases, leaving 10 bases between the germline ends. This CDR3 is CASSKQDYTGELFF. In nucleotides, the CDR3 is TGTGCCAGCAGCAAACAGGACTACACCGGGGAGCTGTTTTTT.

The chain couples TRBV30 to TRBJ1-5, with 8 positions matching TRBD1. CDR1 is GTSNPN, CDR2 SVGIG, per germline (reference sequence). The CDR3 is 13 residues long. The V segment lost 3 bases and the J segment 7 bases; nucleotides outside the gene matches: 5. DNA for the CDR3: TGTGCCTGGAGGGGACAGGTCTCGCAGCCCCAGCATTTT. It translates to CAWRGQVSQPQHF. The variable domain in full, with the rest retrieved from reference TRBV30 and TRBJ1-5, is SQTIHQWPATLVQPVGSPLSLECTVEGTSNPNLYWYRQAAGRGLQLLFYSVGIGQISSEVPQNLSASRPQDRQFILSSKKLLLSDSGFYLCAWRGQVSQPQHFGDGTRLSIL.

In its sample, this clonotype was seen many times. The chain joins TRBV11-2 to TRBJ2-7, with D perhaps TRBD2 (6 bases). The CDR3 has 16 residues. Germline V gives CDR1 SGHAT, CDR2 FQNNGV. V was trimmed by 0 bases and J by 10 bases, leaving 22 bases between them. This CDR3 reads CASSLEYFGGPTKQYF. Written as DNA, the CDR3 is TGTGCCAGCAGCTTAGAGTATTTTGGAGGGCCTACGAAACAGTACTTC.

V and J are TRBV5-1 and TRBJ2-3, with D possibly TRBD1 on 6 matching bases. The germline V and J ends were trimmed by 4 bases and 3 bases, with 21 bases remaining between them. The V gene's germline CDR1 is SGHRS and CDR2 YFSETQ. The CDR3 is made up of 17 amino acids. The CDR3 region has the DNA TGCGCCAGCAGCACCATAACAGGGTCGGGTTGGACAGATACGCAGTATTTT. This sequence encodes CASSTITGSGWTDTQYF.

The sample holds many counts of this clonotype. The chain uses TRBV20-1 and TRBJ2-4; no definite D call. CDR3 length: 16 amino acids. V shed 1 base and J shed 0 bases, with 13 bases lying between them. Germline V lookup: CDR1 DFQATT, CDR2 SNEGSKA (reference sequence). DNA for the CDR3: TGCAGTGCTAGAGTTTGGGCCGAAAGAGCCAAAAACATTCAGTACTTC. This translates into CSARVWAERAKNIQYF.